Following are 22 T cell receptor beta chains from one sample sequenced in a study of blood T cell repertoires in COVID-19 (dated by TCRdb to the early 2020s). Library preparation was by the immunoSEQ multiplex PCR assay. Entries here come from immuneACCESS through TCRdb and include only in-frame sequences with V and J called. Some clones fail to appear in such tables; in the studies checked, an unresolved V gene covers under half of the shortfall, and the cause of the remainder is unknown. Counted in this sample were about 210,000 clones; approximately 85% of them appeared once. The ten largest account for roughly 8% of the sample. Source material: peripheral blood. Source of these receptors: a woman aged 45 to 65 with active or convalescent COVID-19.

The chain is built from TRBV19 and TRBJ1-5, with 10 bases that match TRBD1. This CDR3 contains 16 residues. In germline, CDR1 is LNHDA, CDR2 SQIVND (reference sequence). The V gene end was trimmed by 3 bases and the J gene end by 6 bases; junction bases not matched to a gene: 8. CDR3 coding DNA: TGTGCCAGTAGTATGGGGACAGGGGATAAGGGTCAGCCCCAGCATTTT. This codes for CASSMGTGDKGQPQHF.

The chain carries TRBV28 and TRBJ1-6; weak D call: TRBD1 (5 bases). Germline loops: CDR1 MDHEN, CDR2 SYDVKM. The CDR3 runs to 15 residues. V dropped 6 bases and J dropped 8 bases, with 17 bases sitting between them. The CDR3 bases are TGTGCCAGCAGCCACAGGAATAGGAGGGATTCACCCCTCCACTTT. Protein sequence: CASSHRNRRDSPLHF.

V usage is TRBV3-1 (or the pseudogene TRBV3-2) and J usage is TRBJ1-2; the match to TRBD1 covers 9 bases. The ends lost 3 bases at V and 6 bases at J; junction bases unmatched: 2. CDR1 is LGHDT and CDR2 is YNNKEL in the germline V gene (reference sequence). The CDR3 extends over 13 amino acids. CDR3 loop: CASSHRQGDGYTF. The DNA of the CDR3 is TGTGCCAGCAGCCACAGACAGGGGGATGGCTACACCTTC.

As for this clone: Mismatch with germline at one junction end may stem from a read error. The chain joins TRBV12-3 or TRBV12-4 to TRBJ1-4, with unresolved D. The CDR3 sequence is 12 residues long. The CDR3 coding sequence is TGTGCCAGCAGTTTAAGCGCGAGGGCCGAGGTTTTT. Its protein is CASSLSARAEVF.

The DNA of the CDR3 is TGTGCCAGCAGTTACTCGGGGGCGTCCGGAAACACCATATATTTT. Translating gives CASSYSGASGNTIYF. V and J are TRBV6-6 and TRBJ1-3; D might be TRBD1 (6 bases). The germline V and J ends were trimmed by 0 bases and 4 bases, with 10 bases remaining between them. The CDR3 consists of 15 residues. Germline loops: CDR1 MNHNY, CDR2 SVGAGI (reference sequence).

The chain joins TRBV11-2 to TRBJ2-3, with a tentative D call TRBD1 (6 bases). The CDR3 length is 15 residues. Between the trimmed V and J ends, which lost 4 bases and 2 bases, there was a span of 13 bases. Per the germline V gene, CDR1 is SGHAT and CDR2 is FQNNGV. The CDR3 spells CASSSSDRSTDTQYF. As DNA, the CDR3 is TGTGCCAGCAGCTCCTCGGACAGATCCACAGATACGCAGTATTTT.

The chain couples TRBV14 to TRBJ1-2; the D is unclear. The CDR3 sequence is 14 residues long. V was clipped by 2 bases and J by 4 bases, with 11 bases between them. In germline, CDR1 is SGHDN, CDR2 FVKESK. CDR3 sequence: CASSQSRLFYGYTF. CDR3 nucleotides: TGTGCCAGCAGCCAATCTCGACTTTTCTATGGCTACACCTTC.

V gene TRBV28 combines with J gene TRBJ2-1; 9 bases map to TRBD1. The CDR3 length is 14 residues. Trimming cost V 9 bases and J 9 bases; bases outside gene matches: 12. Germline V gives CDR1 MDHEN, CDR2 SYDVKM. CDR3 sequence reads: CASAKTGGSSEQFF. The CDR3 DNA reads as TGTGCCAGTGCAAAGACAGGGGGAAGTAGTGAGCAGTTCTTC.

The rearrangement links TRBV12-3 or TRBV12-4 to TRBJ2-7; D gene unclear. V was shortened by 2 bases and J by 3 bases, with 5 bases between the two germline ends. The CDR3 runs to 12 residues. CDR3 nucleotides: TGTGCCAGCAGTTTAACCTACTACGAGCAGTACTTC. It is translated as CASSLTYYEQYF.

The chain couples TRBV7-9 to TRBJ2-2; no clear D gene. V lost 4 bases, J lost 3 bases, and 9 bases lay in between. This CDR3 has 14 amino acids. Germline V CDR1 and CDR2: SEHNR, FQNEAQ (reference sequence). CDR3 in amino acids: CASSYDMYTGELFF. CDR3 DNA: TGTGCCAGCAGCTATGACATGTACACCGGGGAGCTGTTTTTT.

The chain combines TRBV29-1 with TRBJ1-3; no clear D gene. The CDR3 totals 11 residues. Deletions cut 2 bases from V and 4 bases from J, with 3 bases between. Germline V gives CDR1 SQVTM, CDR2 ANQGSEA. In nucleotides, the CDR3 is TGCAGCGTTGAACAGGGAAACACCATATATTTT. It yields the protein CSVEQGNTIYF.

This chain connects TRBV5-5 to TRBJ1-2, with TRBD1 as a possible D gene (5 bases). Germline V gene lookup returns CDR1 SGHKS and CDR2 YYEKEE (reference sequence). Trimming shortened V by 4 bases and J by 4 bases, and 14 bases separated the two germline ends. This CDR3 spans 14 amino acids. CDR3 protein: CASSPGGGLYGYTF. The CDR3 DNA sequence: TGTGCCAGCAGCCCGGGTGGGGGACTCTATGGCTACACCTTC.

V usage is TRBV6-5 and J usage is TRBJ2-5; 10 bases line up with TRBD2. Germline V CDR1 and CDR2: MNHEY, SVGAGI. There are 14 residues in the CDR3. Unmatched junction bases numbered 9, after V lost 9 bases and J lost 5 bases. CDR3: CARGLAGVRETQYF. The DNA for the CDR3 is TGTGCCAGAGGTCTAGCGGGAGTACGCGAGACCCAGTACTTC.

J is TRBJ2-7 and V is TRBV9, with 7 bases fitting TRBD2. Germline trimming cut 4 bases from V and 5 bases from J; bases unmatched to any gene: 12. Germline CDR1 SGDLS, CDR2 YYNGEE. The length of the CDR3 is 15 residues. The CDR3 bases are TGTGCCAGCAGCCCCCAGGGAGGGGCCGGTGACGAGCAGTACTTC. Translation: CASSPQGGAGDEQYF.

This rearrangement joins TRBV6-4 to TRBJ2-2; 9 bases fit TRBD1. Germline lookup yields CDR1 MRHNA and CDR2 SNTAGT. This CDR3 spans 13 amino acids. J lost 3 bases, V lost 9 bases, and 2 bases had no gene match. Here the CDR3 reads CASRTGDTGELFF. DNA of the CDR3: TGTGCCAGTCGGACAGGGGACACCGGGGAGCTGTTTTTT.

V gene TRBV6-6 combines with J gene TRBJ1-5, with unresolved D. This CDR3 spans 12 amino acids. Germline CDR1 reads MNHNY; CDR2 reads SVGAGI (reference sequence). Trimming pared 7 bases from V and 6 bases from J, leaving 10 bases between. The CDR3 here is CASMREGQPQHF. CDR3 nucleotides: TGTGCCAGCATGAGGGAGGGTCAGCCCCAGCATTTT.

This chain joins TRBV5-4 and TRBJ2-5; 8 bases line up with TRBD2. Germline V CDR1 and CDR2: SGHNT, YYREEE (reference sequence). This CDR3 is 14 amino acids long. J was trimmed by 5 bases and V by 2 bases; bases with no gene match: 5. CDR3 DNA: TGTGCCAGCAGCTTCGGGGGGGGCGTGGAGACCCAGTACTTC. Translation gives CASSFGGGVETQYF.

This clone was recorded a few times. As DNA, the CDR3 is TGTGCCAGCAGCTCTATATCGGGGGACACTGAAGCTTTCTTT. Its translation is CASSSISGDTEAFF. The chain employs TRBV27 and TRBJ1-1; D is perhaps TRBD1 (5 bases). The germline V and J ends were trimmed by 6 bases and 3 bases, with 14 bases remaining between them. The CDR3 covers 14 residues. Per germline, CDR1 MNHEY and CDR2 SMNVEV (reference sequence).

This chain uses TRBV28 with TRBJ2-2, with no clear D. Trimming took 5 bases from V and 3 from J, leaving 4 bases between them. CDR1 and CDR2 from the germline V gene are MDHEN and SYDVKM. This CDR3 is built from 12 residues. CDR3 sequence: CASSPYTGELFF. DNA of the CDR3: TGTGCCAGCAGTCCATACACCGGGGAGCTGTTTTTT.

The rearrangement joins TRBV12-3 or TRBV12-4 to TRBJ1-2, with TRBD1 as a possible D gene (6 bases). Deletions cut 9 bases from V and 8 bases from J, with 13 bases between. The length of the CDR3 is 11 residues. The CDR3 DNA follows: TGTGCCAGTGGGGGGGCCGCGGGCTACACCTTC. It specifies CASGGAAGYTF.

V is TRBV5-1 and J is TRBJ2-1; 9 nucleotides match TRBD2. This CDR3 has 16 amino acids. The V and J ends lost 2 bases and 6 bases, in that order; junction bases with no gene match: 9. Germline lookup yields CDR1 SGHRS and CDR2 YFSETQ. Written as DNA, the CDR3 is TGCGCCAGCAGCTTAGGGGCTAGCGGGGACCCCAATGAGCAGTTCTTC. This encodes CASSLGASGDPNEQFF.

This chain joins TRBV19 and TRBJ1-1; 7 nucleotides agree with TRBD1. CDR1 and CDR2 from the germline V gene are LNHDA and SQIVND (reference sequence). CDR3 length equals 14 residues. V lost 5 bases and J lost 1; bases outside the gene matches: 4. CDR3 sequence (DNA): TGTGCCAGTAGTCCCAGGGGGAGGAACACTGAAGCTTTCTTT. Translation: CASSPRGRNTEAFF.